This T cell receptor (beta chain) is from a study of beta chain features in type 1 diabetes. This clone has more than one count but fewer than ten. What it binds is unknown. Expressed TCRB transcripts were sequenced after all isolated RNA was converted to cDNA. Generated by immunoSEQ multiplex PCR, the TCRdb table keeps only in-frame clones and is missing some. This sample has around 340,000 clones; about 18% occur once, and the top ten carry under 0.05%. The length of the CDR3 is 14 residues. Trimming removed 0 bases at V and 4 bases at J, with 10 bases between. Germline V gene lookup returns CDR1 SGHRS and CDR2 YFSETQ. Study-wide results and caveats: Any role of HLA type in TCRB rearrangement remained unresolved here.

The sequence was collected from a woman aged 18-29 years in good health. Sequenced input: naive CD4+ T cells from blood. This chain joins TRBV5-1 and TRBJ2-5; D remains ambiguous. The CDR3 DNA is TGCGCCAGCAGCTTGGCCGGCAGGCCAGAGACCCAGTACTTC. Translation gives CASSLAGRPETQYF. The full variable domain, completed using reference TRBV5-1 and TRBJ2-5, is KAGVTQTPRYLIKTRGQQVTLSCSPISGHRSVSWYQQTPGQGLQFLFEYFSETQRNKGNFPGRFSGRQFSNSRSEMNVSTLELGDSALYLCASSLAGRPETQYFGPGTRLLVL.